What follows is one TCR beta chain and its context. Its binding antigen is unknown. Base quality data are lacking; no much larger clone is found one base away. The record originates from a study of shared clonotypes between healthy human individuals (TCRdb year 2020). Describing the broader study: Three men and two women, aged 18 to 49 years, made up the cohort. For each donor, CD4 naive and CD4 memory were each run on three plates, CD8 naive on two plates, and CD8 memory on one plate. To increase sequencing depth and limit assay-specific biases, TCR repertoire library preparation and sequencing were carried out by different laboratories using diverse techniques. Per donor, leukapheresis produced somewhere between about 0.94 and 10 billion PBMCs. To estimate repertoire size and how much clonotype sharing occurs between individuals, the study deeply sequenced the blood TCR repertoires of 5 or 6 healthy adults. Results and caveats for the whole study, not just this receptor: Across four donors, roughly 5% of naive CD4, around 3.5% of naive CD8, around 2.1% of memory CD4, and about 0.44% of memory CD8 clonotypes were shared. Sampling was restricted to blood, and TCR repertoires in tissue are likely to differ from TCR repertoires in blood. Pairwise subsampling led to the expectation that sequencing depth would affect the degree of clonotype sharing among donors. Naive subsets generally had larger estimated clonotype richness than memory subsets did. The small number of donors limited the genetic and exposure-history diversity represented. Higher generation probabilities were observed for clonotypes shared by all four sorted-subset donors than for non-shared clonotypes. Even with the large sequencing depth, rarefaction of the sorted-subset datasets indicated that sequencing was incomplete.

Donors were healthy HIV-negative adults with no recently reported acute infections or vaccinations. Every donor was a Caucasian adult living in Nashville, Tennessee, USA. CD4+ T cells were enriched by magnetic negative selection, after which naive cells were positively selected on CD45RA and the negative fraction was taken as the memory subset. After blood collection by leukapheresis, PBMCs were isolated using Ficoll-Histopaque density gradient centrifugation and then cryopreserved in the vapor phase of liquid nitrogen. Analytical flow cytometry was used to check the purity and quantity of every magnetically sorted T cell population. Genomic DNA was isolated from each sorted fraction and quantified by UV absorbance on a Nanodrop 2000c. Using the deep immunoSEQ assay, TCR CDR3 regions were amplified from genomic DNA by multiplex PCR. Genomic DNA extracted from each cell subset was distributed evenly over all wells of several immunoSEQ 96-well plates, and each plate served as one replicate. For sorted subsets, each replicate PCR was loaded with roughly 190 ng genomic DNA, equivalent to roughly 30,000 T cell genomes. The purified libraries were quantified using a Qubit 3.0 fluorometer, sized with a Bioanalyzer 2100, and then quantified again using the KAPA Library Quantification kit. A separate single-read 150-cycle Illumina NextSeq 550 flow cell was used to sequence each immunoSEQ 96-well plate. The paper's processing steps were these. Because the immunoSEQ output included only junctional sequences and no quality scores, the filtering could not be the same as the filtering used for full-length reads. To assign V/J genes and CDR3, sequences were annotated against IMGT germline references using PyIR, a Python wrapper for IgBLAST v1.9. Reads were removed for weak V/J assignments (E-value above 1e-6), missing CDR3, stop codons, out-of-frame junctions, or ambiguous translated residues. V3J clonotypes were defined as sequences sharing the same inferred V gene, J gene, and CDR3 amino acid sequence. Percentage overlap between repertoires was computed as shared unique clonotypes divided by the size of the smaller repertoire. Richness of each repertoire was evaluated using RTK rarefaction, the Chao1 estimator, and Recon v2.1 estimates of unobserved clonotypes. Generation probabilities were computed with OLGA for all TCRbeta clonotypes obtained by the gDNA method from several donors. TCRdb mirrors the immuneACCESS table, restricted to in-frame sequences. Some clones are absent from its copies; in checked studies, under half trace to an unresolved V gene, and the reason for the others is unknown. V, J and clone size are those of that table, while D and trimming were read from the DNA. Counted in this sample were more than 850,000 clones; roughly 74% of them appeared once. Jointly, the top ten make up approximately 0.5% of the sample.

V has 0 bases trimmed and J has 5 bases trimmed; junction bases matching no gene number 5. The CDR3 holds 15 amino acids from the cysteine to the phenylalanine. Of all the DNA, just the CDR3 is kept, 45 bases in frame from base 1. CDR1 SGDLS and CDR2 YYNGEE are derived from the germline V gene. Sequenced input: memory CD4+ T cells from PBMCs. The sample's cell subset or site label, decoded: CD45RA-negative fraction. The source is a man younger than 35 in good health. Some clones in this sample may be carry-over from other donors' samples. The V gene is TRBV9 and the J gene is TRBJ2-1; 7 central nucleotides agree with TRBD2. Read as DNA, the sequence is TGTGCCAGCAGCGTAGTCGCGGGAGCAAACAATGAGCAGTTCTTC. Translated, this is CASSVVAGANNEQFF. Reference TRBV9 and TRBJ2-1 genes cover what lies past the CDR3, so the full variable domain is DSGVTQTPKHLITATGQRVTLRCSPRSGDLSVYWYQQSLDQGLQFLIQYYNGEERAKGNILERFSAQQFPDLHSELNLSSLELGDSALYFCASSVVAGANNEQFFGPGTRLTVL.